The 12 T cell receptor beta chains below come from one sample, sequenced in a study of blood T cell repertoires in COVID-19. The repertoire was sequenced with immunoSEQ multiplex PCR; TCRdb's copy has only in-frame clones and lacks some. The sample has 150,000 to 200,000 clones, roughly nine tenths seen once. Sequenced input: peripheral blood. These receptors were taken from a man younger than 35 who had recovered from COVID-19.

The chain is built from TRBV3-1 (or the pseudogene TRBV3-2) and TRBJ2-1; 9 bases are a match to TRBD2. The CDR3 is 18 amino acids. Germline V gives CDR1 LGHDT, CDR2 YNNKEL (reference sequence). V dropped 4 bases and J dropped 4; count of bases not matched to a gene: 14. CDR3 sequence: CASSPPRGAGGWYNEQFF. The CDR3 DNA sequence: TGTGCCAGCAGCCCCCCCCGAGGGGCGGGAGGGTGGTACAATGAGCAGTTCTTC.

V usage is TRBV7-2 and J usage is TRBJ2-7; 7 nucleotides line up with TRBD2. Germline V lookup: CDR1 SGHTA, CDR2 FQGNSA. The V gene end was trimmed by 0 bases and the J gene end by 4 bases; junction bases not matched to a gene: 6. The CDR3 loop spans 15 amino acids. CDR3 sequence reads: CASSLARDYVYEQYF. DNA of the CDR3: TGTGCCAGCAGCTTAGCGCGGGACTACGTTTACGAGCAGTACTTC.

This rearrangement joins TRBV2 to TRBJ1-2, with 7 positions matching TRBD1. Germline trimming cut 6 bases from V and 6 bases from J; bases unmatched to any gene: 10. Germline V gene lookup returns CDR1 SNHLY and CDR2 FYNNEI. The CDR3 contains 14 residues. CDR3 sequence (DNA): TGTGCCAGCAGGGGGGACCACCAGGGGGATGGCTACACCTTC. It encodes CASRGDHQGDGYTF.

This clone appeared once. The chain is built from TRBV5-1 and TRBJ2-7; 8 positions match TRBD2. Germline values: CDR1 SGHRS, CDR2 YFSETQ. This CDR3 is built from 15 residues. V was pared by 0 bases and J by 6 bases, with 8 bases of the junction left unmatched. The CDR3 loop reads CASSLAGGSDREQYF. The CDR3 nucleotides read TGCGCCAGCAGCTTGGCGGGGGGGTCCGATCGCGAGCAGTACTTC. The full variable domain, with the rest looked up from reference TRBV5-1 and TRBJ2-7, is KAGVTQTPRYLIKTRGQQVTLSCSPISGHRSVSWYQQTPGQGLQFLFEYFSETQRNKGNFPGRFSGRQFSNSRSEMNVSTLELGDSALYLCASSLAGGSDREQYFGPGTRLTVT.

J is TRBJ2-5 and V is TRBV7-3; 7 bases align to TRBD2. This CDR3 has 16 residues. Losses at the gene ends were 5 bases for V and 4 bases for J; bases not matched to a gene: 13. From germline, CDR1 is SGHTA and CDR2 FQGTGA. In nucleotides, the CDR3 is TGTGCCAGCAGCCAGTTACAGCGGGAATCGGGAGAGACCCAGTACTTC. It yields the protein CASSQLQRESGETQYF.

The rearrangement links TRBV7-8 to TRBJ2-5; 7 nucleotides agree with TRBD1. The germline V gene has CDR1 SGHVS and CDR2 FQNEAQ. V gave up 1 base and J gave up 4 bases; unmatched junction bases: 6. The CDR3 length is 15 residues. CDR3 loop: CASSLEDRYRETQYF. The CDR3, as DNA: TGTGCCAGCAGCTTAGAGGACAGGTACCGAGAGACCCAGTACTTC.

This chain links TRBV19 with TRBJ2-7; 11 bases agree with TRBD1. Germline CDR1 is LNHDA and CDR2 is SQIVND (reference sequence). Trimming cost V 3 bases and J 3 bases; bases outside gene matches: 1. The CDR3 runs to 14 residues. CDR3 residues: CASSIGTGGYEQYF. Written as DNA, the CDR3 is TGTGCCAGTAGTATTGGGACAGGGGGCTACGAGCAGTACTTC.

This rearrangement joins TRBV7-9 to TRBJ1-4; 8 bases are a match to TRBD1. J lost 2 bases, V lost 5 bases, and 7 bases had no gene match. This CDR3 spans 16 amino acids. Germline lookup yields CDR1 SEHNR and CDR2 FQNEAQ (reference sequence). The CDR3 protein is CASSLRQGWTNEKLFF. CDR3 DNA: TGTGCCAGCAGCCTCAGACAGGGGTGGACTAATGAAAAACTGTTTTTT.

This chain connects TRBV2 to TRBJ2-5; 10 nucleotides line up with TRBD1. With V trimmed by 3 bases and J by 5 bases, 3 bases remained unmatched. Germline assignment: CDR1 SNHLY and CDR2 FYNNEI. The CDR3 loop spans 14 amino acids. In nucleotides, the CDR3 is TGTGCCAGCAGTGATGGGACAGGGGTCGAGACCCAGTACTTC. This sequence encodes CASSDGTGVETQYF.

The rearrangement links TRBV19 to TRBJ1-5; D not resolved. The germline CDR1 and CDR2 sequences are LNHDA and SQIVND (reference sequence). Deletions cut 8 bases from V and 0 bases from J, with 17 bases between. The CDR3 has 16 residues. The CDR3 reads CASLPGTIGSNQPQHF. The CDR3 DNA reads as TGTGCCAGTCTACCGGGTACAATAGGTAGCAATCAGCCCCAGCATTTT.

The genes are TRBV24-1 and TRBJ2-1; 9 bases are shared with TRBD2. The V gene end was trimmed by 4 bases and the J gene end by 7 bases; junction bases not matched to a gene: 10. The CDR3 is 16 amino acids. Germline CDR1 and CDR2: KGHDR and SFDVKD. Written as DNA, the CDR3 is TGTGCCACCAGTGAGACCGGGACTAGCATAAAAAATGAGCAGTTCTTC. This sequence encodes CATSETGTSIKNEQFF.

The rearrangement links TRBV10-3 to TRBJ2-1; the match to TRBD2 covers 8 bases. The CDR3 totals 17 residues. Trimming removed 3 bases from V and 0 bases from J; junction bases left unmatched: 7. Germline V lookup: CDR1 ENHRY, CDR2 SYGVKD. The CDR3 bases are TGTGCCATCAGTGACTCGGCTAGCGGGCGCTCCTACAATGAGCAGTTCTTC. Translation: CAISDSASGRSYNEQFF.